The rows below give T cell receptor beta chains drawn from one sample of a study of T-cell memory formation after mild COVID-19. MiXCR, applied by TCRdb to the 5' RACE reads, yields one record per CDR3 protein. The top ten clones hold 31% of a sample with around 80,000 distinct CDR3 sequences, approximately 15% of them seen once. Sample: PBMCs or a T cell subset sorted from them (not recorded which). These receptors came from an adult woman who had mild COVID-19 (a few samples of this study predate the infection). Cell type and time point are not known. The CDR3 runs from the conserved cysteine through the conserved F or W. Fields, in order: clone size, D gene, V gene, J gene, CDR3 protein, CDR3 DNA. The D gene is left open where the match is weak. Clone sizes are given selectively: once, few, many, or a class where the clone is expanded.

NA	NA	TRBV21-1	TRBJ2-1	CASSKPLPGQNYNEQFF	TGTGCCAGCAGCAAACCCCTCCCGGGACAGAACTACAATGAGCAGTTCTTC
few	TRBD2	TRBV24-1	TRBJ2-5	CATSELAGDQETQYF	TGTGCCACCAGTGAGCTAGCGGGGGACCAAGAGACCCAGTACTTC
many	TRBD1	TRBV7-9	TRBJ2-7	CASSPPGQGLYYEQYF	TGTGCCAGCAGCCCACCGGGACAGGGTCTTTACTACGAGCAGTACTTC
few	NA	TRBV4-3	TRBJ1-2	CASSQDRNVYGYTF	TGCGCCAGCAGCCAAGACAGGAATGTCTATGGCTACACCTTC
NA	TRBD2	TRBV4-2	TRBJ2-3	CASSQALAGGTDTQYF	TGTGCCAGCAGCCAAGCACTAGCGGGGGGTACAGATACGCAGTATTTT
NA	NA	TRBV9	TRBJ2-3	CASSVGPDTQYF	TGTGCCAGCAGCGTCGGCCCAGATACGCAGTATTTT
few	TRBD1	TRBV4-1	TRBJ2-5	CASRSTGEETQYF	TGCGCCAGCAGATCTACAGGGGAAGAGACCCAGTACTTC
few	NA	TRBV4-1	TRBJ1-1	CASSQEGFTEAFF	TGCGCCAGCAGCCAAGAAGGTTTCACTGAAGCTTTCTTT
NA	NA	TRBV12-3/TRBV12-4	TRBJ2-7	CASSPSIMGIPYEQYF	TGTGCCAGCAGCCCGAGTATCATGGGGATACCCTACGAGCAGTACTTC
many	NA	TRBV20-1	TRBJ1-1	CSAREDRHEAFF	TGCAGTGCTAGAGAGGACAGACATGAAGCTTTCTTT
NA	NA	TRBV7-3	TRBJ2-1	CASSKDRDKYNEQFF	TGTGCCAGCAGCAAAGACCGGGACAAATACAATGAGCAGTTCTTC
NA	TRBD1	TRBV2	TRBJ1-1	CASTGQVNTEAFF	TGTGCCAGCACAGGACAGGTGAACACTGAAGCTTTCTTT
few	NA	TRBV25-1	TRBJ2-6	CASTFGRGSGANVLTF	TGTGCCAGCACCTTTGGGAGAGGCTCTGGGGCCAACGTCCTGACTTTC
few	TRBD2	TRBV4-1	TRBJ2-2	CASSQPLAGINTGELFF	TGCGCCAGCAGCCAACCTCTAGCGGGGATCAACACCGGGGAGCTGTTTTTT
NA	NA	TRBV13	TRBJ2-5	CASSLTSLGETQYF	TGTGCCAGCAGCTTAACTTCCCTTGGAGAGACCCAGTACTTC
few	TRBD2	TRBV7-6	TRBJ2-1	CASSLAGGQDEQFF	TGTGCCAGCAGCTTGGCGGGGGGGCAGGATGAGCAGTTCTTC
few	NA	TRBV6-5	TRBJ2-3	CASSSTSSTDTQYF	TGTGCCAGCAGTTCCACTTCTAGCACAGATACGCAGTATTTT
few	NA	TRBV27	TRBJ1-1	CASSSWQDMNTEAFF	TGTGCCAGCAGTTCTTGGCAGGACATGAACACTGAAGCTTTCTTT
few	NA	TRBV9	TRBJ1-4	CASSAHPHSGAEEKLFF	TGTGCCAGCAGCGCCCACCCTCACTCAGGGGCGGAAGAAAAACTGTTTTTT
NA	NA	TRBV29-1	TRBJ1-1	CSVEGDGAEAFF	TGCAGCGTTGAGGGGGACGGCGCTGAAGCTTTCTTT
NA	TRBD2	TRBV10-2	TRBJ2-2	CASIGAGGTGELFF	TGCGCCAGCATTGGAGCGGGGGGTACCGGGGAGCTGTTTTTT
NA	NA	TRBV7-6	TRBJ2-1	CASSLGAENEQFF	TGTGCCAGCAGCTTAGGGGCTGAGAATGAGCAGTTCTTC
once	TRBD1	TRBV3-1	TRBJ2-3	CASSQGRGTGGYGTDTQYF	TGTGCCAGCAGCCAAGGTAGAGGGACAGGGGGCTACGGCACAGATACGCAGTATTTT
NA	NA	TRBV30	TRBJ2-2	CAWRDVGAGELFF	TGTGCCTGGAGAGACGTAGGTGCCGGGGAGCTGTTTTTT
few	TRBD1	TRBV19	TRBJ2-7	CASSIAGRGTYEQYF	TGTGCCAGTAGTATAGCCGGCAGGGGGACCTACGAGCAGTACTTC
NA	TRBD2	TRBV9	TRBJ2-3	CASSVGLGGATDTQYF	TGTGCCAGCAGCGTAGGACTCGGGGGGGCCACAGATACGCAGTATTTT
few	TRBD1	TRBV5-1	TRBJ1-2	CASSLELAGGNYGYTF	TGCGCCAGCAGCTTGGAACTGGCAGGGGGGAACTATGGCTACACCTTC
NA	TRBD2	TRBV3-1	TRBJ2-5	CASSQGSSGEQETQYF	TGTGCCAGCAGCCAAGGGTCTAGCGGGGAGCAAGAGACCCAGTACTTC
few	TRBD2	TRBV20-1	TRBJ2-7	CSARDQVAGGDTYEQYF	TGCAGTGCTAGAGATCAGGTAGCGGGGGGTGATACCTACGAGCAGTACTTC
NA	NA	TRBV19	TRBJ2-7	CASSIVGSSYEQYF	TGTGCCAGTAGTATAGTTGGCAGCTCCTACGAGCAGTACTTC
few	NA	TRBV5-1	TRBJ1-1	CASGQVPEDTEAFF	TGCGCCAGCGGCCAGGTCCCTGAGGACACTGAAGCTTTCTTT
NA	TRBD1	TRBV25-1	TRBJ1-1	CASSDGWTGVTEAFF	TGTGCCAGCAGTGACGGATGGACAGGGGTGACTGAAGCTTTCTTT
NA	NA	TRBV5-1	TRBJ1-1	CASSADRRNTEAFF	TGCGCCAGCAGCGCTGACAGGAGGAACACTGAAGCTTTCTTT
NA	TRBD2	TRBV7-2	TRBJ2-1	CASSPSSGDNEQFF	TGTGCCAGCAGCCCGTCGAGCGGGGACAATGAGCAGTTCTTC
few	TRBD1	TRBV15	TRBJ1-2	CATSRGTEGYTF	TGTGCCACCAGCCGCGGGACAGAAGGCTACACCTTC
NA	NA	TRBV5-1	TRBJ2-7	CDSSLNVQGTYEQYF	TGCGACAGCAGCTTGAATGTCCAGGGGACCTACGAGCAGTACTTC
many	NA	TRBV24-1	TRBJ2-1	CATSDYWREQFF	TGTGCCACCAGTGATTACTGGCGGGAGCAGTTCTTC
few	TRBD1	TRBV5-1	TRBJ2-2	CASSPTGWNTGELFF	TGCGCCAGCAGCCCGACAGGGTGGAACACCGGGGAGCTGTTTTTT
many	NA	TRBV6-5	TRBJ2-3	CASSYSVGPDTQYF	TGTGCCAGCAGTTACTCGGTAGGGCCGGATACGCAGTATTTT
many	TRBD1	TRBV7-3	TRBJ2-7	CASSPTGVSYEQYF	TGTGCCAGCAGCCCCACAGGGGTGTCCTACGAGCAGTACTTC
NA	NA	TRBV29-1	TRBJ2-7	CSVGQAYEQYF	TGCAGCGTTGGACAGGCGTACGAGCAGTACTTC
NA	NA	TRBV7-8	TRBJ2-7	CASDPGTSYEQYF	TGTGCCAGCGACCCTGGGACCTCCTACGAGCAGTACTTC
NA	NA	TRBV7-2	TRBJ1-2	CASRADGYYGYTF	TGTGCCAGCAGAGCCGACGGATACTATGGCTACACCTTC
NA	NA	TRBV20-1	TRBJ1-2	CSARSRPMGYTF	TGCAGTGCTAGAAGTCGACCGATGGGCTACACCTTC
NA	NA	TRBV7-9	TRBJ2-5	CASSLRDGLETQYF	TGTGCCAGCAGCCTTAGAGACGGGTTAGAGACCCAGTACTTC
NA	NA	TRBV18	TRBJ2-6	CASGESWGYSGANVLTF	TGTGCCAGCGGAGAGTCATGGGGATACTCTGGGGCCAACGTCCTGACTTTC
many	NA	TRBV7-6	TRBJ2-5	CASSLEGSQETQYF	TGTGCCAGCAGCTTAGAAGGGTCCCAAGAGACCCAGTACTTC
few	NA	TRBV24-1	TRBJ2-1	CATTGSSYNEQFF	TGTGCCACCACAGGTAGCTCCTACAATGAGCAGTTCTTC
NA	NA	TRBV7-6	TRBJ2-1	CASSLLTLDEQFF	TGTGCCAGCAGCTTATTGACCCTTGATGAGCAGTTCTTC
NA	NA	TRBV7-9	TRBJ1-1	CASSLGVIGSFRSDTEAFF	TGTGCCAGCAGCTTAGGGGTTATCGGTAGTTTTAGATCGGACACTGAAGCTTTCTTT
many	NA	TRBV7-7	TRBJ2-1	CASSSKGGEQFF	TGTGCCAGCAGCTCTAAGGGAGGTGAGCAGTTCTTC
many	TRBD2	TRBV6-4	TRBJ2-1	CASSGLAGNNEQFF	TGTGCCAGCAGTGGACTAGCGGGCAACAATGAGCAGTTCTTC
many	NA	TRBV7-8	TRBJ2-3	CASSFRPYWDTQYF	TGTGCCAGCAGCTTTAGACCCTACTGGGATACGCAGTATTTT
NA	NA	TRBV12-3/TRBV12-4	TRBJ1-2	CASSFTAGQGYTF	TGTGCCAGCAGTTTCACGGCAGGACAAGGCTACACCTTC
NA	NA	TRBV11-2	TRBJ2-7	CASSFEDSEQYF	TGTGCCAGCAGCTTCGAGGACAGCGAGCAGTACTTC
few	NA	TRBV7-2	TRBJ2-1	CASSLIHEQFF	TGTGCCAGCAGCTTAATTCATGAGCAGTTCTTC
few	NA	TRBV4-1	TRBJ1-1	CASSQMGGTEAFF	TGCGCCAGCAGCCAAATGGGGGGCACTGAAGCTTTCTTT
many	TRBD2	TRBV19	TRBJ2-1	CASKWVAGGINEQFF	TGTGCCAGTAAATGGGTCGCGGGAGGAATCAATGAGCAGTTCTTC
NA	TRBD2	TRBV7-9	TRBJ2-1	CASSSHGGLAGEYEQFF	TGTGCCAGCAGCTCCCATGGGGGGCTAGCGGGAGAGTATGAGCAGTTCTTC
NA	NA	TRBV30	TRBJ2-7	CAWSHTLGRRSYEQYF	TGTGCCTGGAGTCACACTCTGGGACGGCGGTCCTACGAGCAGTACTTC